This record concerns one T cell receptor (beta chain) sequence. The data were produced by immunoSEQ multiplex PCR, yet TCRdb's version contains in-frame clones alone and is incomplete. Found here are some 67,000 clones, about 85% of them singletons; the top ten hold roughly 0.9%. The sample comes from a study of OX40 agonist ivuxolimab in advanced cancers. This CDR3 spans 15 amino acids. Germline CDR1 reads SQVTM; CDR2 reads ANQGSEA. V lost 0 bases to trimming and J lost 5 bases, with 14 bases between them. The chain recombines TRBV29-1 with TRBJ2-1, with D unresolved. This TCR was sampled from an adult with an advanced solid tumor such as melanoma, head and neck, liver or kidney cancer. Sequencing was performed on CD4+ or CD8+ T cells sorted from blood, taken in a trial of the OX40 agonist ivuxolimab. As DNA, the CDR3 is TGCAGCGTTGAAGAGTTGCGTTTCGGGCACAATGAGCAGTTCTTC. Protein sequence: CSVEELRFGHNEQFF.